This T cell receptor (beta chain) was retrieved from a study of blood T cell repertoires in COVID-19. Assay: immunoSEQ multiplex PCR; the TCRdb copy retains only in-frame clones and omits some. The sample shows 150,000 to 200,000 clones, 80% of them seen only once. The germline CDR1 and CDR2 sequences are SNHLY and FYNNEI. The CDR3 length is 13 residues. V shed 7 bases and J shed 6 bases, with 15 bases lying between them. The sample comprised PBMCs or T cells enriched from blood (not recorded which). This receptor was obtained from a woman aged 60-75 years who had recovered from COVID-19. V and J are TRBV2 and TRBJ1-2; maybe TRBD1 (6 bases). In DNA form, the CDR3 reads TGTGCCAGCACCCACCGACAGGCGGATGGCTACACCTTC. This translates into CASTHRQADGYTF.